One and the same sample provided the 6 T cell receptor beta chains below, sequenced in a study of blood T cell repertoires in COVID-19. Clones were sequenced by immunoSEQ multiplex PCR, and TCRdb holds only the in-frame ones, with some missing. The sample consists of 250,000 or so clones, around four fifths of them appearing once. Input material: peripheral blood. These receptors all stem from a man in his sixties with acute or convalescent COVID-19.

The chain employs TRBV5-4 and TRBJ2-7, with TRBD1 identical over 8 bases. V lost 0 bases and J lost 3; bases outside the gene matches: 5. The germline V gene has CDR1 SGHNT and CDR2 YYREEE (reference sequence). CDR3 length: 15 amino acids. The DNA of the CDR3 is TGTGCCAGCAGCTTGGGGCAGGGGGCCTTCTACGAGCAGTACTTC. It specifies CASSLGQGAFYEQYF.

The CDR3, as DNA: TGTGCCAGCAGAAATCAACAGGGGGGCTCCTACGAGCAGTACTTC. It codes for CASRNQQGGSYEQYF. V and J are TRBV6-5 and TRBJ2-7, with TRBD1 matching 8 bases. The trim removed 6 bases at V and 0 bases at J, leaving 7 bases unmatched. Germline values: CDR1 MNHEY, CDR2 SVGAGI. The CDR3 is 15 amino acids.

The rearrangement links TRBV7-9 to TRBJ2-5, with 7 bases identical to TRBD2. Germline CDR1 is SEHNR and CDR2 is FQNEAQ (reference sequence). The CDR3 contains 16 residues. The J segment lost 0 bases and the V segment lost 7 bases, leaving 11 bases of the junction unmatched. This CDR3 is CASNFGGSGHQETQYF. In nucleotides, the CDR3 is TGTGCCAGCAACTTCGGGGGTAGCGGGCACCAAGAGACCCAGTACTTC.

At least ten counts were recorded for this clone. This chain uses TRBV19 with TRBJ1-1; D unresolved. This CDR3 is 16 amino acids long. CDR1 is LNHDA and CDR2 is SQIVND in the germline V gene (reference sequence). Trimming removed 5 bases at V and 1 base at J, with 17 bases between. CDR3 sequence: CASSPTRGVQNTEAFF. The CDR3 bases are TGTGCCAGTAGTCCCACCCGGGGAGTACAGAACACTGAAGCTTTCTTT.

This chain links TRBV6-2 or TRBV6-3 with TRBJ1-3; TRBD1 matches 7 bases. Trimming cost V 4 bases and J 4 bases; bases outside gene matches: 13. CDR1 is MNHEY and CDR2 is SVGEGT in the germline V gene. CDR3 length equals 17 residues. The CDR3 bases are TGTGCCAGCAGTTCCCTTCCAGACAGGGAATTCGGAAACACCATATATTTT. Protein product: CASSSLPDREFGNTIYF.

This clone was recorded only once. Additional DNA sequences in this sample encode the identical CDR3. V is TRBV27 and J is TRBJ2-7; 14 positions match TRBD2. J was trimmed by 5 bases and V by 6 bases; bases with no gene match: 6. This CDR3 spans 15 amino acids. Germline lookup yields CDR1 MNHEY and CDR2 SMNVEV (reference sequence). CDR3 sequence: CASSPGTSGRNEQYF. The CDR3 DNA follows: TGTGCCAGCAGCCCCGGGACTAGCGGGAGAAACGAGCAGTACTTC.